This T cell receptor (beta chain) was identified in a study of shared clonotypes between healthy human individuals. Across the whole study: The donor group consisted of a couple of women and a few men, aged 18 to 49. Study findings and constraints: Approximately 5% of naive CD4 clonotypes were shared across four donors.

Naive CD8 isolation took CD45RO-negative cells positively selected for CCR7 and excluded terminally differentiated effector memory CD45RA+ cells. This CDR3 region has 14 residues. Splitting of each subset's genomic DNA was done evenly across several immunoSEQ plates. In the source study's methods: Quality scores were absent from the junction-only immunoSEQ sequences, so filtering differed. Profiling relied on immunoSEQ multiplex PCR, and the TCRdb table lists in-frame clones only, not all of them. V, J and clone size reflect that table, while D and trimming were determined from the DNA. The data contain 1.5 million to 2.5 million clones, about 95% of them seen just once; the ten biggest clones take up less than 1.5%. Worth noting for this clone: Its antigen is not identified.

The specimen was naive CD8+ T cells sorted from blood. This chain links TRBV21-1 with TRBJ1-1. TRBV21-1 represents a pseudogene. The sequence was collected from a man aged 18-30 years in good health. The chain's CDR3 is CASSKVGGHNEAFF. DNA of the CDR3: TGTGCCAGCAGCAAAGTGGGCGGGCACAATGAAGCTTTCTTT.